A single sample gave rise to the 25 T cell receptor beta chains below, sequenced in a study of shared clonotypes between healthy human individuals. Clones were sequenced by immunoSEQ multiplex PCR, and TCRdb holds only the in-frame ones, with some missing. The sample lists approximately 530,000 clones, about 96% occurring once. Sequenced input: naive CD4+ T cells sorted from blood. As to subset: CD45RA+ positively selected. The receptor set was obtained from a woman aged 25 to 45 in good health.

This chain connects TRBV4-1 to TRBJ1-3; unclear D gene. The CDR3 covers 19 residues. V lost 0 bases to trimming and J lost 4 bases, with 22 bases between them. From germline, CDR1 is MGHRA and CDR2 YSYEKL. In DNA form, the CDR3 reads TGCGCCAGCAGCCAAGAATGGGTCCTCAACCGTAAACAGGGAAACACCATATATTTT. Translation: CASSQEWVLNRKQGNTIYF.

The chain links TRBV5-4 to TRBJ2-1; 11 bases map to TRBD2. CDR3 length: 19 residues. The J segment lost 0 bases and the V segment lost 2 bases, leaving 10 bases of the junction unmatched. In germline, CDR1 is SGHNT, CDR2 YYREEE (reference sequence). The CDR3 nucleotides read TGTGCCAGCAGCTTAACCGGGACTAGCGGCCCGAGCTCCTACAATGAGCAGTTCTTC. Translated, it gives CASSLTGTSGPSSYNEQFF.

This CDR3 is CASSLVGTGYNEQFF. The CDR3 region has the DNA TGTGCCAGCAGCTTGGTCGGGACAGGGTACAATGAGCAGTTCTTC. This chain joins TRBV5-4 and TRBJ2-1; 9 positions agree with TRBD1. The ends lost 0 bases at V and 4 bases at J; junction bases unmatched: 2. Germline V lookup: CDR1 SGHNT, CDR2 YYREEE (reference sequence). The CDR3 contains 15 residues.

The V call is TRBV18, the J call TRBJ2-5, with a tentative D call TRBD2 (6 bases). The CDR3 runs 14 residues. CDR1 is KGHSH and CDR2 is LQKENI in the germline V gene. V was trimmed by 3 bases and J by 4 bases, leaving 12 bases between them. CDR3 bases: TGTGCCAGCTCACCGGGAGGACGGCGAGAGACCCAGTACTTC. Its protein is CASSPGGRRETQYF. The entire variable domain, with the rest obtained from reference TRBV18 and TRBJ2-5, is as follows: NAGVMQNPRHLVRRRGQEARLRCSPMKGHSHVYWYRQLPEEGLKFMVYLQKENIIDESGMPKERFSAEFPKEGPSILRIQQVVRGDSAAYFCASSPGGRRETQYFGPGTRLLVL.

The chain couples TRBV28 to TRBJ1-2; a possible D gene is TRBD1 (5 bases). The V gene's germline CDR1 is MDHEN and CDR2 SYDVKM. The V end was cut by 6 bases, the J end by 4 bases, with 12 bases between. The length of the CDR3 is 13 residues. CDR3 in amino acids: CASRLRGSYGYTF. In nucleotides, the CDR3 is TGTGCCAGCAGGTTACGGGGCAGCTATGGCTACACCTTC.

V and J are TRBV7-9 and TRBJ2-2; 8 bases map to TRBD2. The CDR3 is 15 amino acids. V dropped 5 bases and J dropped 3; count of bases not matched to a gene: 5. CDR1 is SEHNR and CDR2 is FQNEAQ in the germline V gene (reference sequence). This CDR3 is CASSRGTRDTGELFF. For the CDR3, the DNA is TGTGCCAGCAGCCGAGGGACTAGGGACACCGGGGAGCTGTTTTTT.

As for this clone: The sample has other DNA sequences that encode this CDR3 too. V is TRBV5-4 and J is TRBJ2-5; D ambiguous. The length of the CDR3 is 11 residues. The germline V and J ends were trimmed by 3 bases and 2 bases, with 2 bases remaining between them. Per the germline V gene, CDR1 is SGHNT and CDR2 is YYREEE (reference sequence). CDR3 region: CASSSQETQYF. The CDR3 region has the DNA TGTGCCAGCAGCTCACAAGAGACCCAGTACTTC.

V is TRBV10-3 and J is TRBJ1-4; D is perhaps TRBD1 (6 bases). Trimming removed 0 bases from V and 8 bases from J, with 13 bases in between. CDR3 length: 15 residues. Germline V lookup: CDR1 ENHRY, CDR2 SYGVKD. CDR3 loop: CAISESEGGLEKLFF. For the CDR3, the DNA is TGTGCCATCAGTGAGTCCGAGGGGGGACTGGAAAAACTGTTTTTT.

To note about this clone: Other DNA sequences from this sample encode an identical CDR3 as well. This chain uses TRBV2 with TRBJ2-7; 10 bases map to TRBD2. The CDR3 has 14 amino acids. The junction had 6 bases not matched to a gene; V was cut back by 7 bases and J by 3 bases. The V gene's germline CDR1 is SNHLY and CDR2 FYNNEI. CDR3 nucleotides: TGTGCCAGCAACCGACTAGCGGGCATCTACGAGCAGTACTTC. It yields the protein CASNRLAGIYEQYF.

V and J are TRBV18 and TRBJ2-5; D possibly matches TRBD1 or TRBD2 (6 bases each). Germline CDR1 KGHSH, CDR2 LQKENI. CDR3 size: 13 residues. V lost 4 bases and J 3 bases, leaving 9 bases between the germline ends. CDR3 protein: CASSQGGEETQYF. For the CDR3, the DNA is TGTGCCAGCTCACAGGGGGGTGAAGAGACCCAGTACTTC.

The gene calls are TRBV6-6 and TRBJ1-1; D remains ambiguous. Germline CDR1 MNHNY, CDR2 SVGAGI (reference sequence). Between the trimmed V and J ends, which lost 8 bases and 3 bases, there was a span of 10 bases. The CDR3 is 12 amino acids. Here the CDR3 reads CASLAVDTEAFF. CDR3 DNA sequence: TGTGCCAGCTTGGCGGTGGACACTGAAGCTTTCTTT.

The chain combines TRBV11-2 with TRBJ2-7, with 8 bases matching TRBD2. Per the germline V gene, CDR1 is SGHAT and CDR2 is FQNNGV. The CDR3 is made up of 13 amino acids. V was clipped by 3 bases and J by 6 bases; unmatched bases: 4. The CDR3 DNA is TGTGCCAGCAGCTTTCGGGAGGGCGGCGAGCAGTACTTC. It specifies CASSFREGGEQYF.

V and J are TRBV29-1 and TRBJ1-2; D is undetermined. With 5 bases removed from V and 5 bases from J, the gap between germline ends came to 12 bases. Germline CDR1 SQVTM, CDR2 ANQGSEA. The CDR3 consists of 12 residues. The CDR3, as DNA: TGCAGCGTTCGGCGTGATAGATATGGCTACACCTTC. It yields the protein CSVRRDRYGYTF.

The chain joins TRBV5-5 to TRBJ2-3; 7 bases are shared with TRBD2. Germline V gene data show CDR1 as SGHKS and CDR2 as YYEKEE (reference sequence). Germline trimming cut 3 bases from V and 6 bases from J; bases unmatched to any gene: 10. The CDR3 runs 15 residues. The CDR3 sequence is CASSSTRESMDTQYF. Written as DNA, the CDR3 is TGTGCCAGCAGCTCAACGCGGGAGAGTATGGATACGCAGTATTTT.

This CDR3 is CASSPRILLNTEAFF. As DNA, the CDR3 is TGTGCCAGCAGCCCAAGGATCTTACTGAACACTGAAGCTTTCTTT. This chain connects TRBV7-9 to TRBJ1-1; D is undetermined. Per the germline V gene, CDR1 is SEHNR and CDR2 is FQNEAQ (reference sequence). The V gene lost 5 bases and the J gene lost 0 bases, with 13 bases spanning the gap. The CDR3 has 15 residues.

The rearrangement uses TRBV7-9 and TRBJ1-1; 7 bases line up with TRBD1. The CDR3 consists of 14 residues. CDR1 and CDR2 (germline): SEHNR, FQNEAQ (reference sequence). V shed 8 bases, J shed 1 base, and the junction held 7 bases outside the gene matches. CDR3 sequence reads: CASPPGTANTEAFF. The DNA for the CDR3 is TGTGCCAGCCCGCCCGGGACAGCGAACACTGAAGCTTTCTTT.

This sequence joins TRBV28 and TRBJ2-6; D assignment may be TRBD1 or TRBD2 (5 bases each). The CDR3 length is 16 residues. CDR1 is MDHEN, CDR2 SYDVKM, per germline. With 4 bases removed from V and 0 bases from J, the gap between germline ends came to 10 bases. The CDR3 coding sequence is TGTGCCAGCAGTTGGGGGTGGGGCTCTGGGGCCAACGTCCTGACTTTC. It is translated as CASSWGWGSGANVLTF.

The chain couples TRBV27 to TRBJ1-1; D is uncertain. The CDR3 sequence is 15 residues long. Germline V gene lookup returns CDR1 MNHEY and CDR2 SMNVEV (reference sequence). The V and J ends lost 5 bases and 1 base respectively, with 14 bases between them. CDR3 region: CASSHRDTRNTEAFF. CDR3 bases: TGTGCCAGCAGTCATCGCGACACGAGGAACACTGAAGCTTTCTTT.

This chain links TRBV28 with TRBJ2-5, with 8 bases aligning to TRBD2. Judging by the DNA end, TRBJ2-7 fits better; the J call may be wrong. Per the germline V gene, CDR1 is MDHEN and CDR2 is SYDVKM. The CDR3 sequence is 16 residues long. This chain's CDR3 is CASSALLAGAPYEQYF. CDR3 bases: TGTGCCAGCAGTGCTCTCCTAGCGGGCGCGCCCTACGAGCAGTACTTC.

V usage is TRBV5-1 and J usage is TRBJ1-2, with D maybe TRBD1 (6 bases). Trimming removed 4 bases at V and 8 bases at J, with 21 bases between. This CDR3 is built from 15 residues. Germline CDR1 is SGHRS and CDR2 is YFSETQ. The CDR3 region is CASSRRLGGTEGYTF. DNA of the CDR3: TGCGCCAGCAGCCGACGTCTTGGGGGCACGGAAGGCTACACCTTC.

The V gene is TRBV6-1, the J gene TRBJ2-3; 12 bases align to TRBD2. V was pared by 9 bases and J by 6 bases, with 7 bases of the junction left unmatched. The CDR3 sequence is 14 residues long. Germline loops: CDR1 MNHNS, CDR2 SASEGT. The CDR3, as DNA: TGTGCCAGTGGACTAGCGGGGTACGGTGATACGCAGTATTTT. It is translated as CASGLAGYGDTQYF.

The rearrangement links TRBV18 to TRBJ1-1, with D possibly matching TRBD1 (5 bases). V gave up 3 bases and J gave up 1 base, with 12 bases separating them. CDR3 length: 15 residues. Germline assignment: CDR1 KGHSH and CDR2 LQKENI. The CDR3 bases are TGTGCCAGCTCACCTCTGCAGGGTGAGAACACTGAAGCTTTCTTT. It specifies CASSPLQGENTEAFF.

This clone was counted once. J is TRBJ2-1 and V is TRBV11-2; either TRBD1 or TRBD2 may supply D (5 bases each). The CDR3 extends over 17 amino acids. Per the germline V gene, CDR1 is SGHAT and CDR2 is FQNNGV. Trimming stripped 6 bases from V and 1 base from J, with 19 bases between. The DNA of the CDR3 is TGTGCCAGCAGAGGGGTAATTTGGGAGACTTCCTACAATGAGCAGTTCTTC. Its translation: CASRGVIWETSYNEQFF.

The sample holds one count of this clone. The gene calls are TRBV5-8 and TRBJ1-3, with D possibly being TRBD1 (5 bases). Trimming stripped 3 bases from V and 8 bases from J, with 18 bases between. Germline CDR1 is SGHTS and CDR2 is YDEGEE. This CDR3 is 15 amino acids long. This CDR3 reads CASSSRRGSMDTIYF. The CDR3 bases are TGTGCCAGCAGCTCCCGGCGGGGGTCTATGGACACCATATATTTT. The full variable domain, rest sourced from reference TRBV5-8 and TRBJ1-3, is EAGVTQSPTHLIKTRGQQATLRCSPISGHTSVYWYQQALGLGLQFLLWYDEGEERNRGNFPPRFSGRQFPNYSSELNVNALELEDSALYLCASSSRRGSMDTIYFGEGSWLTVV.

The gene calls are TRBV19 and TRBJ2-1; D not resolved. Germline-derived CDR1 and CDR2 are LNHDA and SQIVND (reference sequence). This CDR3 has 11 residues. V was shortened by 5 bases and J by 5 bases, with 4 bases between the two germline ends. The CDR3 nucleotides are TGTGCCAGTAGTTCGGACAATGAGCAGTTCTTC. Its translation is CASSSDNEQFF.